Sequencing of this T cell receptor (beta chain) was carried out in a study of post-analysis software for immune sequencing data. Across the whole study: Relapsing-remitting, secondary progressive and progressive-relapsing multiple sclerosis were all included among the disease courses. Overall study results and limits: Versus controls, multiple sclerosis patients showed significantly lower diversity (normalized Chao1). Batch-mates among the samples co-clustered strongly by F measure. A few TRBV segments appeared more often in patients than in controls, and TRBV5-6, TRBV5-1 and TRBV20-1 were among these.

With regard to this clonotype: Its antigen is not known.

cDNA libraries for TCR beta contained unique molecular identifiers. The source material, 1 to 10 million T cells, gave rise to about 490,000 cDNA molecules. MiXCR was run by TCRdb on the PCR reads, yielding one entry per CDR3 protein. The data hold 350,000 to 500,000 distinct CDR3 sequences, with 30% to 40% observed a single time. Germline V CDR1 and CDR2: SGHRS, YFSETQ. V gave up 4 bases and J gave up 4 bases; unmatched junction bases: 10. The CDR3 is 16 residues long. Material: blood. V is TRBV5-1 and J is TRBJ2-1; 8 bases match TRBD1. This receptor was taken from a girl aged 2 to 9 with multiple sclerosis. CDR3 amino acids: CASSLTAGGQYNEQFF. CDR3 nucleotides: TGCGCCAGCAGCCTCACGGCAGGGGGCCAGTACAATGAGCAGTTCTTC.